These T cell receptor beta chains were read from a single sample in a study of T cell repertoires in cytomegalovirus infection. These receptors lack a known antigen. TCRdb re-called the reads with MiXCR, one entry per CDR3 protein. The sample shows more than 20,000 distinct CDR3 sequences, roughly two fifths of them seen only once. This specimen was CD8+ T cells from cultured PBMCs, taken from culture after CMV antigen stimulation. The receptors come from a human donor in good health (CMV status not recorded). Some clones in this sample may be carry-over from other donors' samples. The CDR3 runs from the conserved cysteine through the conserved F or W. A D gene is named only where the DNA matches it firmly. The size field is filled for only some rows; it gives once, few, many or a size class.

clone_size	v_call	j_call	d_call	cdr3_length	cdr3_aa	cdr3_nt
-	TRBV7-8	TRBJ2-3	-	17	CASSLIGTAFSTDTQYF	TGTGCCAGCAGCTTAATCGGGACCGCATTTAGCACAGATACGCAGTATTTT
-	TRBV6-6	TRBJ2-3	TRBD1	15	CASSRTGTRTDTQYF	TGTGCCAGCAGCCGGACAGGGACCCGCACAGATACGCAGTATTTT
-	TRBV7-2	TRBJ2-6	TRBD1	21	CASSPIGQGPSGSRRANVLTF	TGTGCCAGCAGCCCAATCGGACAGGGTCCCTCGGGTTCCAGGCGAGCCAACGTCCTGACTTTC
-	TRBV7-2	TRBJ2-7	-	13	CASSSPSSYEQYF	TGTGCCAGCAGCTCACCGAGCTCCTACGAGCAGTACTTC
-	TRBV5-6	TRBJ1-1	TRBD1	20	CASRFAPSGQGDYRRTEAFF	TGTGCCAGCAGATTTGCCCCAAGTGGACAGGGGGATTACAGGAGAACTGAAGCTTTCTTT
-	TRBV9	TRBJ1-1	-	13	CASSVEQYTEAFF	TGTGCCAGCAGCGTAGAACAGTACACTGAAGCTTTCTTT
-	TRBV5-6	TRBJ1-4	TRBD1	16	CASSLGTAPRDEKLFF	TGTGCCAGCAGCCTTGGGACAGCCCCAAGGGATGAAAAACTGTTTTTT
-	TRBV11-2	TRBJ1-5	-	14	CASSATGINQPQHF	TGTGCCAGCAGCGCGACAGGCATCAATCAGCCCCAGCATTTT
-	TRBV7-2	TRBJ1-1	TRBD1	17	CASSLGLSDRANTEAFF	TGTGCCAGCAGCTTAGGGTTAAGCGACAGGGCGAACACTGAAGCTTTCTTT
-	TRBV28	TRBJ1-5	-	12	CASKLANQPQHF	TGTGCCAGTAAGCTCGCTAATCAGCCCCAGCATTTT
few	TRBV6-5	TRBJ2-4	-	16	CASSYWDKDAKNIQYF	TGTGCCAGCAGTTACTGGGACAAAGATGCCAAAAACATTCAGTACTTC
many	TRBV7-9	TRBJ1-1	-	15	CASSTPGHMNTEAFF	TGTGCCAGCAGCACCCCGGGACATATGAACACTGAAGCTTTCTTT
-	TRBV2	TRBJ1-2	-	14	CASRGRRLSYGYTF	TGTGCCAGCAGGGGACGGAGACTTAGCTATGGCTACACCTTC
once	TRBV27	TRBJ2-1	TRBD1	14	CASKPGTAYNEQFF	TGTGCCAGCAAACCCGGGACAGCTTACAATGAGCAGTTCTTC
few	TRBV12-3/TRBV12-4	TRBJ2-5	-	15	CASSSGPFRGETQYF	TGTGCCAGCAGTTCCGGTCCCTTTCGTGGAGAGACCCAGTACTTC
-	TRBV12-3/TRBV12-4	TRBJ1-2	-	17	CASSSRELLSFNYGYTF	TGTGCCAGCAGTTCCCGGGAGTTGCTTTCTTTTAACTATGGCTACACCTTC
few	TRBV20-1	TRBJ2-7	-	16	CSAGPFDWGSSYEQYF	TGCAGTGCAGGACCTTTTGATTGGGGGAGCTCCTACGAGCAGTACTTC
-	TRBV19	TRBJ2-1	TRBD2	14	CASRSSGERTEQFF	TGTGCCAGTAGATCTAGCGGGGAGCGTACTGAGCAGTTCTTC
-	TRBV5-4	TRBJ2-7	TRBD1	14	CASSFQDRIHEQYF	TGTGCCAGCAGCTTTCAGGACAGGATCCATGAGCAGTACTTC
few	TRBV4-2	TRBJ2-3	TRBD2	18	CASSLRLAGEASTDTQYF	TGTGCCAGCAGCCTCCGACTAGCGGGGGAAGCTAGCACAGATACGCAGTATTTT